Given below is one T cell receptor beta chain in context. What it binds is unknown. The data were taken from a study of shared clonotypes between healthy human individuals. TCRdb keeps only in-frame clones here, not all; method: immunoSEQ multiplex PCR. The sample contains 2,500,000 or so clones, approximately 93% of which appear only once. The V gene's germline CDR1 is GTSNPN and CDR2 SVGIG (reference sequence). With 2 bases clipped from V and 4 bases from J, the junction kept 2 bases outside the gene matches. CDR3 length: 14 residues. General study points: In this cohort, only blood was sampled, and tissue repertoires likely differ. Unshared clonotypes carried lower generation probabilities than those common to all four donors.

The chain recombines TRBV30 with TRBJ2-5; TRBD2 aligns across 12 bases. The origin of this receptor is a man younger than 35 in good health. Some clones in this sample may be carry-over from other donors' samples. What was sequenced was naive CD4+ T cells from PBMCs. Subset here: CD45RA+ positively selected. The CDR3 loop is CAWSPGLAGETQYF. The CDR3, as DNA: TGTGCCTGGAGTCCGGGACTAGCGGGAGAGACCCAGTACTTC.